This section outlines one TCR beta chain sequence together with its context. Its specificity is unknown. The CDR3 runs to 13 residues. Germline CDR1 reads KGHSH; CDR2 reads LQKENI. Trimming stripped 0 bases from V and 7 bases from J, with 9 bases between. Both 60 Vbeta primers and 13 Jbeta primers went into the PCR. Libraries were prepared by immunoSEQ multiplex PCR; TCRdb keeps only in-frame clonotypes and omits some of them. The sample lists 120,000 or so clones; roughly 75% were seen once. The sample originates from a study of cytomegalovirus exposure and HLA in healthy donors. Broader study findings: No immune exposure information besides CMV serostatus was available.

The genes are TRBV18 and TRBJ1-2; D gene uncertain. The sequenced sample was PBMCs. This receptor was identified in a man younger than 40 in good health and CMV-seropositive. The CDR3 spells CASSPPADFGYTF. The CDR3, as DNA: TGTGCCAGCTCACCACCCGCAGACTTTGGCTACACCTTC.